A single sample gave rise to the 6 T cell receptor beta chains below, sequenced in a study of blood T cells in healthy people across ages (dated by TCRdb to about 2015). The library was prepared using 5' RACE. Data came from an Illumina HiSeq 2500. A second PCR of roughly 7 to 11 cycles was performed with a sample-barcoded 5' primer and a J-beta primer mix. Clones were called with MiXCR by TCRdb after fastp trimmed the public reads at Q25, and only in-frame beta chains were retained. Rows merge per CDR3 protein into single entries with the most common DNA and genes. For this sample the table gives roughly 500,000 distinct CDR3 sequences, of which approximately 25% were detected only once. Together, the top ten hold 7.5% to 9% of the sample. This sample was shared with a second study, whose subject was T cells of mothers and their children.

Material for sequencing was blood. The origin of the receptors is a boy aged 10-17 years in good health.

The V and J genes are TRBV7-9 and TRBJ1-4, with a weak D call TRBD1 (6 bases). CDR1 SEHNR and CDR2 FQNEAQ come from the germline V gene (reference sequence). There are 16 residues in the CDR3. V lost 5 bases and J lost 7, with 20 bases in between. The CDR3 region has the DNA TGTGCCAGCAGCCCTCCGGAGGGGGGCGGCGTTGAAAAACTGTTTTTT. Translation gives CASSPPEGGGVEKLFF.

The chain has TRBV10-3 and TRBJ1-2, with D maybe TRBD1 (6 bases). V was shortened by 3 bases and J by 3 bases, with 8 bases between the two germline ends. CDR3 size: 13 residues. The germline V gene has CDR1 ENHRY and CDR2 SYGVKD. The CDR3 spells CAISDPGDYGYTF. The CDR3 DNA sequence: TGTGCCATCAGTGACCCAGGGGACTATGGCTACACCTTC.

This clonotype turned up a few times. The chain has TRBV5-8 and TRBJ1-2, with D unresolved. Germline loops: CDR1 SGHTS, CDR2 YDEGEE. The germline V and J ends were trimmed by 4 bases and 2 bases, with 15 bases remaining between them. The CDR3 runs 15 residues. CDR3 in DNA: TGTGCCAGCAGCATCTCCGGGTCCCAAAACTATGGCTACACCTTC. Translation gives CASSISGSQNYGYTF.

V is TRBV6-5 and J is TRBJ2-1, with D perhaps matching TRBD2 (6 bases). V gave up 6 bases and J gave up 6 bases, with 18 bases separating them. The CDR3 has 15 residues. Germline V gene sequence: CDR1 MNHEY, CDR2 SVGAGI. The DNA for the CDR3 is TGTGCCAGCAGCCAAGGGACTGATCTAAGCAATGAGCAGTTCTTC. Its protein is CASSQGTDLSNEQFF.

This clonotype occurred a few times. The chain uses TRBV11-2 and TRBJ2-5; 7 bases are shared with TRBD1. V lost 5 bases, J lost 5 bases, and 8 bases stayed unmatched. From germline, CDR1 is SGHAT and CDR2 FQNNGV. CDR3 length: 14 amino acids. In DNA form, the CDR3 reads TGTGCCAGCAGCCCCGACAGGGCGGAGGAGACCCAGTACTTC. Amino acid sequence: CASSPDRAEETQYF.

This sequence joins TRBV10-3 and TRBJ1-2; D may be TRBD1 (5 bases). Germline CDR1 reads ENHRY; CDR2 reads SYGVKD. V dropped 4 bases and J dropped 6 bases, with 15 bases sitting between them. The CDR3 sequence is 14 residues long. The CDR3: CAISVTLGVHGYTF. The CDR3 DNA is TGTGCCATCAGTGTAACGTTAGGGGTCCATGGCTACACCTTC.